Described below is a single TCR beta chain sequence and its context. Its antigen is as yet unknown. This specimen comes from a study of cytomegalovirus exposure and HLA in healthy donors. Study results and limitations: A few chains linked to CMV were shown in vitro to be specific for CMV antigens.

V lost 4 bases, J lost 16 bases, and 11 bases stayed unmatched. CDR1 and CDR2 (germline): MNHNY, SVGAGI (reference sequence). This CDR3 region has 13 residues. PCR involved 60 Vbeta and 13 Jbeta primers. The table came from immunoSEQ multiplex PCR; TCRdb's copy has only in-frame clones and leaves some out. The data hold about 130,000 clones, with about 84% observed a single time. The chain couples TRBV6-6 to TRBJ2-4; 9 bases map to TRBD1. This receptor was obtained from a man between 40 and 49 years old in good health and CMV-seronegative. The specimen was PBMCs. The CDR3 bases are TGTGCCAGCAGTTTAAAGGACAGGGGCCCTCCCTACTTC. This sequence encodes CASSLKDRGPPYF.